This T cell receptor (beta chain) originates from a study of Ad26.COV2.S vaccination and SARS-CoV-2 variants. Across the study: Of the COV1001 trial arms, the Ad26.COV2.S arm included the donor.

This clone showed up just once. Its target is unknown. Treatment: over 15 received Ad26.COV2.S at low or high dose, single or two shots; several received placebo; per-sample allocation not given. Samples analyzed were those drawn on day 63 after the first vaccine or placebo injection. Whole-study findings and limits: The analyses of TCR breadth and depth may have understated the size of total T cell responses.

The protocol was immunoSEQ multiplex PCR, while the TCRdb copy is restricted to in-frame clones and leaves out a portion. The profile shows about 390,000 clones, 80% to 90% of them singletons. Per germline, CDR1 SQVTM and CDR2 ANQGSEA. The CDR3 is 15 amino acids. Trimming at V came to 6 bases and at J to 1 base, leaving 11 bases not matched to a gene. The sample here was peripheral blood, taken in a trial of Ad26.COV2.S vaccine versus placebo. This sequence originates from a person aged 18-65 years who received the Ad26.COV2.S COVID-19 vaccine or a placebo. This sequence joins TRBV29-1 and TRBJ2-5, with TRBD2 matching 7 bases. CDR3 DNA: TGCAGCGTCAAAGAGCGGGGAGGGGTCCAAGAGACCCAGTACTTC. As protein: CSVKERGGVQETQYF. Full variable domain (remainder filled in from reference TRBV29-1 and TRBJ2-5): SAVISQKPSRDICQRGTSLTIQCQVDSQVTMMFWYRQQPGQSLTLIATANQGSEATYESGFVIDKFPISRPNLTFSTLTVSNMSPEDSSIYLCSVKERGGVQETQYFGPGTRLLVL.